These T cell receptor beta chains were read from a single sample in a study of cytomegalovirus exposure and HLA in healthy donors. Clones were sequenced by immunoSEQ multiplex PCR, and TCRdb holds only the in-frame ones, with some missing. The data contain fewer than 130,000 clones, more than 70% of them seen just once; the ten biggest clones take up around 3%. Material for sequencing was PBMCs. The receptors stem from a woman in her sixties or seventies in good health and CMV-seropositive. Each CDR3 is given with its conserved first and last residue. The order of the fields is V gene, J gene, D gene, clone size, CDR3 length, CDR3 protein, CDR3 DNA. D genes are given only for firm matches. Some rows mark clone size as missing; the rest say once, few, many or name a class of expanded clone.

v_gene: TRBV5-1; j_gene: TRBJ2-1; d_gene: TRBD2; abundance: .; len: 17; CDR3aa: CASSLSSGKSSYNEQFF; CDR3nt: TGCGCCAGCAGCTTGTCTAGCGGGAAAAGCTCCTACAATGAGCAGTTCTTC
v_gene: TRBV28; j_gene: TRBJ2-3; d_gene: .; abundance: .; len: 15; CDR3aa: CATSTNPWGSDTQYF; CDR3nt: TGTGCCACCTCGACCAACCCGTGGGGCTCCGATACGCAGTATTTT
v_gene: TRBV7-9; j_gene: TRBJ1-5; d_gene: .; abundance: .; len: 17; CDR3aa: CASSLGQVGVSNQPQHF; CDR3nt: TGTGCCAGCAGCTTAGGACAGGTCGGTGTAAGCAATCAGCCCCAGCATTTT
v_gene: TRBV6-5; j_gene: TRBJ2-7; d_gene: .; abundance: .; len: 13; CDR3aa: CASKNGAAYEQYF; CDR3nt: TGTGCCAGCAAGAACGGAGCTGCCTACGAGCAGTACTTC
v_gene: TRBV9; j_gene: TRBJ2-2; d_gene: .; abundance: .; len: 15; CDR3aa: CASSVAGSNTGELFF; CDR3nt: TGTGCCAGCAGCGTTGCCGGGTCGAACACCGGGGAGCTGTTTTTT
v_gene: TRBV19; j_gene: TRBJ2-2; d_gene: .; abundance: .; len: 14; CDR3aa: CASNWQGSTGELFF; CDR3nt: TGTGCCAGTAATTGGCAGGGGAGTACCGGGGAGCTGTTTTTT
v_gene: TRBV5-1; j_gene: TRBJ2-1; d_gene: TRBD1; abundance: few; len: 13; CDR3aa: CASSYDRAQASFF; CDR3nt: TGCGCCAGCAGCTATGACAGGGCCCAAGCCTCGTTCTTC
v_gene: TRBV28; j_gene: TRBJ2-7; d_gene: TRBD2; abundance: .; len: 14; CDR3aa: CASSLAGGVSFMYF; CDR3nt: TGTGCCAGCAGTTTAGCGGGGGGCGTTAGCTTTATGTACTTC
v_gene: TRBV18; j_gene: TRBJ2-2; d_gene: TRBD1; abundance: .; len: 16; CDR3aa: CASSPPATGGAGELFF; CDR3nt: TGTGCCAGCTCACCACCTGCGACAGGGGGGGCCGGGGAGCTGTTTTTT
v_gene: TRBV7-2; j_gene: TRBJ2-5; d_gene: .; abundance: .; len: 13; CDR3aa: CASTWREQETQYF; CDR3nt: TGTGCCAGCACGTGGCGGGAACAAGAGACCCAGTACTTC
v_gene: TRBV28; j_gene: TRBJ2-2; d_gene: .; abundance: .; len: 14; CDR3aa: CASSLGQTTGELFF; CDR3nt: TGTGCCAGCAGTTTGGGGCAGACTACCGGGGAGCTGTTTTTT
v_gene: TRBV28; j_gene: TRBJ2-7; d_gene: TRBD2; abundance: .; len: 13; CDR3aa: CASNRGSSYEQYF; CDR3nt: TGTGCCAGCAACCGCGGGAGCTCCTACGAGCAGTACTTC
v_gene: TRBV18; j_gene: TRBJ2-2; d_gene: .; abundance: .; len: 13; CDR3aa: CASSATRVGELFF; CDR3nt: TGTGCCAGCTCAGCGACTAGAGTCGGGGAGCTGTTTTTT
v_gene: TRBV28; j_gene: TRBJ1-5; d_gene: .; abundance: .; len: 14; CDR3aa: CASSLPQAGLPQHF; CDR3nt: TGTGCCAGCAGTTTACCCCAGGCAGGGTTGCCCCAGCATTTT
v_gene: TRBV19; j_gene: TRBJ1-1; d_gene: TRBD1; abundance: .; len: 12; CDR3aa: CAARRGPTEAFF; CDR3nt: TGTGCCGCTAGGAGGGGGCCCACTGAAGCTTTCTTT
v_gene: TRBV19; j_gene: TRBJ2-2; d_gene: .; abundance: .; len: 15; CDR3aa: CASSTSNGFTGELFF; CDR3nt: TGTGCCAGTAGTACCTCCAACGGGTTCACCGGGGAGCTGTTTTTT
v_gene: TRBV5-4; j_gene: TRBJ2-2; d_gene: TRBD1; abundance: once; len: 16; CDR3aa: CASSLGGGQGSWVLFF; CDR3nt: TGTGCCAGCAGCTTGGGTGGTGGACAGGGGAGTTGGGTGCTGTTTTTT
v_gene: TRBV19; j_gene: TRBJ2-3; d_gene: .; abundance: few; len: 16; CDR3aa: CASSIGQGFLSDTQYF; CDR3nt: TGTGCCAGTAGTATCGGTCAGGGTTTTTTGTCAGATACGCAGTATTTT
v_gene: TRBV7-9; j_gene: TRBJ2-6; d_gene: .; abundance: .; len: 16; CDR3aa: CASSPISQTGANVLTF; CDR3nt: TGTGCCAGCAGCCCGATCTCACAGACGGGGGCCAACGTCCTGACTTTC
v_gene: TRBV27; j_gene: TRBJ2-1; d_gene: .; abundance: .; len: 15; CDR3aa: CASSSRDSIYNEQFF; CDR3nt: TGTGCCAGCAGTTCCCGGGACTCTATATACAATGAGCAGTTCTTC
v_gene: TRBV9; j_gene: TRBJ2-7; d_gene: TRBD2; abundance: .; len: 15; CDR3aa: CASSVGGTSIYEQYF; CDR3nt: TGTGCCAGCAGCGTAGGGGGGACTAGCATCTACGAGCAGTACTTC
v_gene: TRBV9; j_gene: TRBJ2-3; d_gene: TRBD1; abundance: .; len: 23; CDR3aa: CASSDRDRTGPESAKTYRDTQYF; CDR3nt: TGTGCCAGCAGCGACCGGGACAGGACCGGGCCCGAAAGTGCCAAAACGTATAGGGATACGCAGTATTTT
v_gene: TRBV15; j_gene: TRBJ2-2; d_gene: TRBD1; abundance: .; len: 20; CDR3aa: CATSDGTGRARDVDTGELFF; CDR3nt: TGTGCCACCAGCGATGGGACAGGGAGGGCCCGCGATGTTGACACCGGGGAGCTGTTTTTT
v_gene: TRBV7-9; j_gene: TRBJ2-5; d_gene: .; abundance: .; len: 14; CDR3aa: CASSQGGGGETQYF; CDR3nt: TGTGCCAGCAGCCAAGGGGGGGGCGGAGAGACCCAGTACTTC
v_gene: TRBV4-2; j_gene: TRBJ1-2; d_gene: TRBD1; abundance: once; len: 20; CDR3aa: CASSPGVSTRQGFGSYGYTF; CDR3nt: TGTGCCAGCAGCCCAGGGGTTTCTACGAGACAGGGTTTTGGTAGCTATGGCTACACCTTC
v_gene: TRBV7-3; j_gene: TRBJ2-2; d_gene: .; abundance: .; len: 14; CDR3aa: CASSLDAGSGELFF; CDR3nt: TGTGCCAGCAGCTTAGACGCGGGATCCGGGGAGCTGTTTTTT
v_gene: TRBV25-1; j_gene: TRBJ2-1; d_gene: TRBD2; abundance: .; len: 16; CDR3aa: CASSELLAGGPGEQFF; CDR3nt: TGTGCCAGCAGTGAATTACTAGCGGGAGGGCCGGGTGAGCAGTTCTTC
v_gene: TRBV13; j_gene: TRBJ2-3; d_gene: .; abundance: .; len: 14; CDR3aa: CASSLGKTTDTQYF; CDR3nt: TGTGCCAGCAGCTTAGGGAAGACTACAGATACGCAGTATTTT
v_gene: TRBV28; j_gene: TRBJ2-7; d_gene: .; abundance: .; len: 13; CDR3aa: CASRVSRGYEQYF; CDR3nt: TGTGCCAGCAGAGTTAGTCGAGGCTACGAGCAGTACTTC
v_gene: TRBV11-2; j_gene: TRBJ2-3; d_gene: TRBD2; abundance: .; len: 15; CDR3aa: CASSFIAGGTDTQYF; CDR3nt: TGTGCCAGCAGCTTTATAGCGGGAGGGACAGATACGCAGTATTTT
v_gene: TRBV13; j_gene: TRBJ2-1; d_gene: TRBD1; abundance: .; len: 15; CDR3aa: CASSSRQGPFAEQFF; CDR3nt: TGTGCCAGCAGCTCCCGACAGGGCCCATTCGCGGAGCAGTTCTTC
v_gene: TRBV18; j_gene: TRBJ2-3; d_gene: .; abundance: .; len: 14; CDR3aa: CASSPRESSDTQYF; CDR3nt: TGTGCCAGCTCACCACGAGAGTCGTCGGATACGCAGTATTTT
v_gene: TRBV18; j_gene: TRBJ1-5; d_gene: TRBD1; abundance: .; len: 15; CDR3aa: CASSPGTGFNQPQHF; CDR3nt: TGTGCCAGCTCACCAGGGACAGGGTTCAATCAGCCCCAGCATTTT
v_gene: TRBV7-2; j_gene: TRBJ1-5; d_gene: .; abundance: .; len: 15; CDR3aa: CASSLGPIGGQPQHF; CDR3nt: TGTGCCAGCAGCCTAGGGCCTATCGGAGGTCAGCCCCAGCATTTT
v_gene: TRBV28; j_gene: TRBJ2-2; d_gene: TRBD2; abundance: .; len: 15; CDR3aa: CASSLGAGYTGELFF; CDR3nt: TGTGCCAGCAGTTTGGGAGCGGGGTACACCGGGGAGCTGTTTTTT
v_gene: TRBV19; j_gene: TRBJ2-5; d_gene: TRBD1; abundance: once; len: 13; CDR3aa: CASREYRGETQYF; CDR3nt: TGTGCCAGTAGGGAATACAGGGGAGAGACCCAGTACTTC
v_gene: TRBV6-4; j_gene: TRBJ2-5; d_gene: .; abundance: .; len: 16; CDR3aa: CASSDPLRVKEETQYF; CDR3nt: TGTGCCAGCAGTGATCCCCTTCGGGTTAAGGAGGAGACCCAGTACTTC
v_gene: TRBV29-1; j_gene: TRBJ1-5; d_gene: TRBD1; abundance: .; len: 15; CDR3aa: CSVELGQGVNQPQHF; CDR3nt: TGCAGCGTTGAACTCGGACAGGGGGTGAATCAGCCCCAGCATTTT
v_gene: TRBV7-3; j_gene: TRBJ2-5; d_gene: TRBD1; abundance: .; len: 17; CDR3aa: CASSLNGQGTGGETQYF; CDR3nt: TGTGCCAGCAGCTTAAACGGACAGGGGACGGGAGGAGAGACCCAGTACTTC
v_gene: TRBV4-1; j_gene: TRBJ1-2; d_gene: TRBD1; abundance: .; len: 15; CDR3aa: CASSQVLRDSYGYTF; CDR3nt: TGCGCCAGCAGCCAAGTTTTAAGGGACAGCTATGGCTACACCTTC
v_gene: TRBV25-1; j_gene: TRBJ2-1; d_gene: TRBD2; abundance: .; len: 15; CDR3aa: CASSGTSGKLDEQFF; CDR3nt: TGTGCCAGCAGTGGGACTAGCGGGAAACTTGATGAGCAGTTCTTC
v_gene: TRBV5-6; j_gene: TRBJ1-2; d_gene: .; abundance: .; len: 15; CDR3aa: CASSLYGGTHYGYTF; CDR3nt: TGTGCCAGCAGCTTATATGGCGGCACCCACTATGGCTACACCTTC
v_gene: TRBV10-3; j_gene: TRBJ2-5; d_gene: .; abundance: once; len: 13; CDR3aa: CAISAPQLEEQYF; CDR3nt: TGTGCCATCAGTGCCCCGCAACTAGAGGAGCAGTACTTC
v_gene: TRBV6-5; j_gene: TRBJ2-5; d_gene: .; abundance: .; len: 14; CDR3aa: CASSYSGGLGTQYF; CDR3nt: TGTGCCAGCAGTTACTCAGGAGGATTGGGGACCCAGTACTTC
v_gene: TRBV5-6; j_gene: TRBJ2-1; d_gene: TRBD2; abundance: .; len: 15; CDR3aa: CASSFGREAYNEQFF; CDR3nt: TGTGCCAGCAGCTTTGGGCGGGAGGCCTACAATGAGCAGTTCTTC
v_gene: TRBV5-1; j_gene: TRBJ1-1; d_gene: .; abundance: .; len: 12; CDR3aa: CASSSRGGRAFF; CDR3nt: TGCGCCAGCAGCTCGAGGGGGGGTCGGGCTTTCTTT
v_gene: TRBV9; j_gene: TRBJ1-2; d_gene: .; abundance: .; len: 15; CDR3aa: CASGEEAAPFQGYTF; CDR3nt: TGTGCCAGCGGAGAGGAGGCAGCGCCCTTCCAAGGCTACACCTTC
v_gene: TRBV6-5; j_gene: TRBJ1-1; d_gene: .; abundance: .; len: 11; CDR3aa: CASMGGTEAFF; CDR3nt: TGTGCCAGCATGGGGGGCACTGAAGCTTTCTTT
v_gene: TRBV27; j_gene: TRBJ2-7; d_gene: TRBD2; abundance: .; len: 15; CDR3aa: CASSSLREGRHEQYF; CDR3nt: TGTGCCAGCAGTTCGTTGCGGGAGGGAAGGCACGAGCAGTACTTC
v_gene: TRBV6-5; j_gene: TRBJ1-2; d_gene: .; abundance: .; len: 14; CDR3aa: CASSETGSAYGYTF; CDR3nt: TGTGCCAGCAGCGAAACAGGATCCGCCTATGGCTACACCTTC
v_gene: TRBV7-2; j_gene: TRBJ1-1; d_gene: TRBD1; abundance: once; len: 15; CDR3aa: CASSLYRGGITEAFF; CDR3nt: TGTGCCAGCAGCTTATACAGGGGAGGAATCACTGAAGCTTTCTTT
v_gene: TRBV11-2; j_gene: TRBJ2-1; d_gene: .; abundance: .; len: 17; CDR3aa: CASSLTMKAASYNEQFF; CDR3nt: TGTGCCAGCAGCCTGACTATGAAAGCGGCATCCTACAATGAGCAGTTCTTC
v_gene: TRBV2; j_gene: TRBJ2-1; d_gene: TRBD2; abundance: .; len: 15; CDR3aa: CASSASGAPGYEQFF; CDR3nt: TGTGCCAGCAGTGCTAGCGGAGCCCCCGGGTATGAGCAGTTCTTC
v_gene: TRBV7-9; j_gene: TRBJ1-1; d_gene: .; abundance: .; len: 13; CDR3aa: CASRPGQRASAFF; CDR3nt: TGTGCCAGCAGACCCGGACAGAGGGCCTCAGCTTTCTTT
v_gene: TRBV5-1; j_gene: TRBJ1-2; d_gene: .; abundance: .; len: 13; CDR3aa: CASSLVGGYGYTF; CDR3nt: TGCGCCAGCAGCTTGGTCGGGGGCTATGGCTACACCTTC
v_gene: TRBV27; j_gene: TRBJ1-4; d_gene: .; abundance: .; len: 15; CDR3aa: CASSPAGTRDEKLFF; CDR3nt: TGTGCCAGCAGCCCGGCGGGGACCCGAGATGAAAAACTGTTTTTT
v_gene: TRBV5-1; j_gene: TRBJ1-5; d_gene: .; abundance: once; len: 19; CDR3aa: CAGSFRGGGLTVSNQPQHF; CDR3nt: TGCGCCGGCAGCTTTAGGGGCGGGGGGCTCACGGTTAGCAATCAGCCCCAGCATTTT